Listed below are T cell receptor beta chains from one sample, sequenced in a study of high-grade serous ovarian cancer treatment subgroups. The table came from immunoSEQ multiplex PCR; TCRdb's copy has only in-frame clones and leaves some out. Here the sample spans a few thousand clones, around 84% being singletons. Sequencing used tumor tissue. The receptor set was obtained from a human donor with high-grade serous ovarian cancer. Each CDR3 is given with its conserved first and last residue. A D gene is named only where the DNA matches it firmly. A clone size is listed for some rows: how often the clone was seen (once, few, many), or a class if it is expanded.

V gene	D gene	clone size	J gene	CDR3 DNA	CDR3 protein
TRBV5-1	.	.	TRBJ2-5	TGCGCCAGCAGCCGGGGTGGGGTGGAGACCCAGTACTTC	CASSRGGVETQYF
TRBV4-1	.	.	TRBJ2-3	TGCGCCAGCAGCCCCAGGGTTGGCACAGATACGCAGTATTTT	CASSPRVGTDTQYF
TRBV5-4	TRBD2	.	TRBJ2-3	TGTGCCGTCTCCCCAGCGGGATCCCAGGGTACGCAGTATTTT	CAVSPAGSQGTQYF
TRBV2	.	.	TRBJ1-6	TGTGCCAGCAGGTCCCCACAGACCTCCTATAATTCACCCCTCCACTTT	CASRSPQTSYNSPLHF
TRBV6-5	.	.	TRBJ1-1	TGTGCCAGCAGTCCGAAGAACACTGAAGCTTTCTTT	CASSPKNTEAFF
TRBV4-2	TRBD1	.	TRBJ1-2	TGTGCCAGCAGCCAAGACCCCGGGACAGGGGATGGCTACACCTTC	CASSQDPGTGDGYTF
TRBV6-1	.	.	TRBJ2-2	TGTGCCAGCAAGATCAACCCGAACACCGGGGAGCTGTTTTTT	CASKINPNTGELFF
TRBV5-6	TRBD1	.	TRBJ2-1	TGTGCCAGCACCGGGACAGGGGCCTACAATGAGCAGTTCTTC	CASTGTGAYNEQFF
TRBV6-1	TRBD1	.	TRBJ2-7	TGTGCCAGCAGTGAAAGAGAGACAGGGTCCTACGAGCAGTACTTC	CASSERETGSYEQYF
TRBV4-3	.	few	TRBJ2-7	TGCGCCAGCAGCCAACGGGACCGAGCCTACGAGCAGTACTTC	CASSQRDRAYEQYF
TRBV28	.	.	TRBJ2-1	TGTGCCAGCAGGTCATTAGGACTCGAGCAGTTCTTC	CASRSLGLEQFF
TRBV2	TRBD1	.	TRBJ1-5	TGTGCCAGCAGTGGACAGGGGCCGACCACTAATCAGCCCCAGCATTTT	CASSGQGPTTNQPQHF
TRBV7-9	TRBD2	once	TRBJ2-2	TGTGCCAGCAGCCCCCTAGCGGGGGGGCTAAACGGGGAGCTGTTTTTT	CASSPLAGGLNGELFF
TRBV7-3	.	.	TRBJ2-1	TGTGCCAGCAGCTTAAAGGCCGAATCAGGAGGCGCGTACAATGAGCAGTTCTTC	CASSLKAESGGAYNEQFF
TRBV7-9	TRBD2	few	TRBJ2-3	TGTGCCAGCAGCCCAGCGCGTCTAGCGGGAGGAGATACGCAGTATTTT	CASSPARLAGGDTQYF
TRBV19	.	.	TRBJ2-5	TGTGCCAGTAGCCCCTACTCGAAAGAGACCCAGTACTTC	CASSPYSKETQYF
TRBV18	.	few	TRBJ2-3	TGTGCCAGCTCTCCCCAGGGAACAGATACGCAGTATTTT	CASSPQGTDTQYF
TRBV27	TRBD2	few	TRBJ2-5	TGTGCCAGCAGTTTAAATGTAGCGGGGGGCCTGGGGGAGACCCAGTACTTC	CASSLNVAGGLGETQYF
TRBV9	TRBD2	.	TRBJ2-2	TGTGCCAGCAGCGGGCGCGAGCGGGAGGGGTACACCGGGGAGCTGTTTTTT	CASSGREREGYTGELFF
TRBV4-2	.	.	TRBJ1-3	TGTGCCAGCAGCCAAGATCGCGGGGCTGGAAACACCATATATTTT	CASSQDRGAGNTIYF
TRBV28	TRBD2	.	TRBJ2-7	TGTGCCAGCAGTCCGGGACTAGCGTCTAGCTCCTACGAGCAGTACTTC	CASSPGLASSSYEQYF
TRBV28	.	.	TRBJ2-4	TGTGCCAGCAGAGAAGGTCGGGGGCTAGCCAAAAACATTCAGTACTTC	CASREGRGLAKNIQYF
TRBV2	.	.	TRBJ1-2	TGTGCCAGCAGTCCGCAGCATTATGGCTACACCTTC	CASSPQHYGYTF
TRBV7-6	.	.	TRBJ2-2	TGTGCCAGCAGCTTAGAGGCGGCAAATGCGAACACCGGGGAGCTGTTTTTT	CASSLEAANANTGELFF
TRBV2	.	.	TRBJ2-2	TGTGCCAGCAGATATACTGGGCACTCGGGGTCCGGGGAGCTGTTTTTT	CASRYTGHSGSGELFF
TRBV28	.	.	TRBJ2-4	TGTGCCAGCAGTCTTACAGGGCCCGGGGACATTCAGTACTTC	CASSLTGPGDIQYF
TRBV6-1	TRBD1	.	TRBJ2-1	TGTGCCAGCAGTGCAACAGGGGTCTACAATGAGCAGTTCTTC	CASSATGVYNEQFF
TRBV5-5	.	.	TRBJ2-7	TGTGCCAGCAGCTTGGAGACAGGGAGGTCCTACGAGCAGTACTTC	CASSLETGRSYEQYF
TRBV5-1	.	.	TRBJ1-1	TGCGCCAGCAGCTTGGAGGGAGGGCCCACTGAAGCTTTCTTT	CASSLEGGPTEAFF
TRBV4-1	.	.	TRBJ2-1	TGCGCCAGCAGCCAAGTAGATCCCTGGGAGAGCTCCTACAATGAGCAGTTCTTC	CASSQVDPWESSYNEQFF
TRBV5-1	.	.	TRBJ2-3	TGCGCCAGCAGCTTGGGGGGGACTCCCACAGATACGCAGTATTTT	CASSLGGTPTDTQYF
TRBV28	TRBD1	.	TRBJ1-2	TGTGCCAGCACCGGGACAGGGCGGTTCGGCTATGGCTACACCTTC	CASTGTGRFGYGYTF
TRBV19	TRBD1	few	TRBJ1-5	TGTGCCAGTAGTATAGTGGCCAGGGGGCCTAACAATCAGCCCCAGCATTTT	CASSIVARGPNNQPQHF
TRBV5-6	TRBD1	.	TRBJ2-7	TGTGCCAGCAGCTTTATTCCGGGACAGAAGACCTACGAGCAGTACTTC	CASSFIPGQKTYEQYF
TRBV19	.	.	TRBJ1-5	TGTGCCAGTAGAACCCGGGGAGGGGAGTATCAGCCCCAGCATTTT	CASRTRGGEYQPQHF
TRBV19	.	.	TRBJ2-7	TGTGCCACCAAAGGGGACACAGGCTCCTACGAGCAGTACTTC	CATKGDTGSYEQYF
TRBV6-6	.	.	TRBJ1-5	TGTGCCAGCAATGTCATCTCTGATCAGCCCCAGCATTTT	CASNVISDQPQHF
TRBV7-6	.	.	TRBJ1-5	TGTGCCAGCAGCTTATTTGGGGCGGATAGCAATCAGCCCCAGCATTTT	CASSLFGADSNQPQHF
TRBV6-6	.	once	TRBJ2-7	TGTGCCAGCAGGTTGACCTCCGGGACCTACGAGCAGTACTTC	CASRLTSGTYEQYF
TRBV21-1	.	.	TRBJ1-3	TGTGCCAGCAGCCCAGGGGCAGGCTACTCTGGAAACACCATATATTTT	CASSPGAGYSGNTIYF
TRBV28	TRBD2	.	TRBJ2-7	TGTGCCAGCAGTTCCCGCAGTCTAGCGGGGTGGTACGAGCAGTACTTC	CASSSRSLAGWYEQYF
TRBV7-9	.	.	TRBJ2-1	TGTGCCAGCAGTTTAATAGGGGTGTCGGAGTACAATGAGCAGTTCTTC	CASSLIGVSEYNEQFF
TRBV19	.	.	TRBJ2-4	TGTGCCAGTAGTTTATCTCCTCGGGGGTGGCTAGCCAAAAACATTCAGTACTTC	CASSLSPRGWLAKNIQYF
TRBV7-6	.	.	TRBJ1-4	TGTGCCAGCAGCCCTAACCCGGGAGGAGGTGAAAAACTGTTTTTT	CASSPNPGGGEKLFF
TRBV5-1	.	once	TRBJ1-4	TGCGCCAGCAGCGAGACTGTAGCAACTAATGAAAAACTGTTTTTT	CASSETVATNEKLFF